The 13 T cell receptor beta chains listed next were all sequenced from one sample in a study of blood T cell repertoires in COVID-19. Generated by immunoSEQ multiplex PCR, the TCRdb table keeps only in-frame clones and is missing some. This sample has about 240,000 clones, with about four fifths found just once. The sample comprised peripheral blood. The source is a woman between 70 and 85 years old with acute or convalescent COVID-19.

The V and J genes are TRBV19 and TRBJ1-1, with D unclear. CDR1 is LNHDA and CDR2 is SQIVND in the germline V gene (reference sequence). V dropped 6 bases and J dropped 0 bases, with 11 bases sitting between them. This CDR3 spans 14 amino acids. CDR3 loop: CASSRKNMNTEAFF. The CDR3 DNA sequence: TGTGCCAGTAGCAGAAAAAACATGAACACTGAAGCTTTCTTT.

The sample holds one count of this clone. The chain employs TRBV15 and TRBJ1-2; no clear D gene. Germline loops: CDR1 LNHNV, CDR2 YYDKDF (reference sequence). Trimming took 0 bases from V and 8 from J, leaving 13 bases between them. This CDR3 spans 14 amino acids. This CDR3 reads CATSRDQALRGYTF. In DNA, the CDR3 is TGTGCCACCAGCAGAGATCAGGCTTTAAGGGGCTACACCTTC.

The J gene is TRBJ2-7, the V gene TRBV5-1, with D hard to call. CDR1 SGHRS and CDR2 YFSETQ come from the germline V gene. Trimming pared 0 bases from V and 3 bases from J, leaving 7 bases between. The CDR3 extends over 13 amino acids. The CDR3 DNA is TGCGCCAGCAGCTTGGACCGACTCTACGAGCAGTACTTC. This sequence encodes CASSLDRLYEQYF.

The chain recombines TRBV24-1 with TRBJ1-5, with no clear D. With 3 bases removed from V and 4 bases from J, the gap between germline ends came to 3 bases. Germline V lookup: CDR1 KGHDR, CDR2 SFDVKD. The CDR3 runs to 12 residues. CDR3 loop: CATSDRNQPQHF. The CDR3 region has the DNA TGTGCCACCAGTGATCGGAATCAGCCCCAGCATTTT.

V is TRBV3-1 (or the pseudogene TRBV3-2) and J is TRBJ1-2, with 8 bases matching TRBD1. V gave up 5 bases and J gave up 1 base; unmatched junction bases: 6. The CDR3 spans 15 residues. The germline V gene encodes CDR1 LGHDT and CDR2 YNNKEL (reference sequence). Written as DNA, the CDR3 is TGTGCCAGCAGCATTCCAGGACAGGGTAACTATGGCTACACCTTC. Its protein is CASSIPGQGNYGYTF.

V usage is TRBV6-5 and J usage is TRBJ1-5; 7 bases agree with TRBD1. The CDR3 runs to 16 residues. Per germline, CDR1 MNHEY and CDR2 SVGAGI. The V and J ends lost 4 bases and 0 bases, in that order; junction bases with no gene match: 6. CDR3 region: CASSSRGQVSNQPQHF. CDR3 DNA sequence: TGTGCCAGCAGTTCCCGAGGACAGGTTAGCAATCAGCCCCAGCATTTT.

This sequence joins TRBV4-3 and TRBJ2-3, with TRBD2 matching over 8 bases. J gave up 4 bases and V 1 base, and 7 bases lay outside the gene matches. CDR3 size: 16 residues. CDR1 LGHNA and CDR2 YSLEER come from the germline V gene. The CDR3 DNA is TGCGCCAGCAGCCAAGTTCCGGGGGGGCCATCAGATACGCAGTATTTT. Protein: CASSQVPGGPSDTQYF.

The chain links TRBV7-8 to TRBJ1-4, with D perhaps matching TRBD1 (5 bases). V was cut by 0 bases and J by 8 bases, with 13 bases left in between. The CDR3 has 15 residues. Germline values: CDR1 SGHVS, CDR2 FQNEAQ. The CDR3 DNA sequence: TGTGCCAGCAGCTTAGCCGCCCCACAGGAGGAAAAACTGTTTTTT. This translates into CASSLAAPQEEKLFF.

This chain uses TRBV4-3 with TRBJ2-7; TRBD1 is a possible D gene (5 bases). The CDR3 runs to 15 residues. Trimming pared 1 base from V and 2 bases from J, leaving 12 bases between. Germline CDR1 reads LGHNA; CDR2 reads YSLEER. As DNA, the CDR3 is TGCGCCAGCAGCCAAGGATTCCAGGGAACCTACGAGCAGTACTTC. It yields the protein CASSQGFQGTYEQYF.

Only one count was recorded for this clone. J is TRBJ1-1 and V is TRBV19; 9 bases are a match to TRBD1. With 7 bases clipped from V and 1 base from J, the junction kept 7 bases outside the gene matches. This CDR3 spans 15 amino acids. Germline V gives CDR1 LNHDA, CDR2 SQIVND (reference sequence). CDR3: CASKRQGQGNTEAFF. CDR3 sequence (DNA): TGTGCCAGTAAGCGACAGGGACAGGGGAACACTGAAGCTTTCTTT.

A few counts support this clone. The rearrangement links TRBV5-5 to TRBJ1-3, with D possibly matching TRBD1 (5 bases). The CDR3 length is 15 residues. The V gene lost 2 bases and the J gene lost 3 bases, with 12 bases spanning the gap. Germline lookup yields CDR1 SGHKS and CDR2 YYEKEE (reference sequence). The CDR3 nucleotides read TGTGCCAGCAGCTTTGACCAGGGTGGTGGAAACACCATATATTTT. Residues: CASSFDQGGGNTIYF.

The chain recombines TRBV19 with TRBJ1-3, with a tentative D call TRBD1 (5 bases). The CDR3 runs to 14 residues. Germline lookup yields CDR1 LNHDA and CDR2 SQIVND (reference sequence). V lost 3 bases and J lost 2, with 8 bases in between. The CDR3 loop reads CASSMGGPGNTIYF. The CDR3 DNA sequence: TGTGCCAGTAGTATGGGGGGACCTGGAAACACCATATATTTT.

The chain uses TRBV9 and TRBJ2-5; 8 nucleotides agree with TRBD1. CDR3 size: 14 residues. Germline V gene data show CDR1 as SGDLS and CDR2 as YYNGEE. V was pared by 6 bases and J by 3 bases, with 7 bases of the junction left unmatched. CDR3 residues: CASTIGTGEETQYF. The CDR3 DNA sequence: TGTGCCAGCACCATTGGGACAGGTGAAGAGACCCAGTACTTC.